A selection of T cell receptor beta chains follows, all from one sample in a study of cytomegalovirus exposure and HLA in healthy donors. The table came from immunoSEQ multiplex PCR; TCRdb's copy has only in-frame clones and leaves some out. The sample lists 150,000 to 180,000 clones; around 82% were seen once. The sample taken for sequencing was PBMCs. Source of these receptors: a woman in her forties or fifties in good health and CMV-seropositive. CDR3s leave out the opening cysteine and the closing phenylalanine or tryptophan. Each record gives: V gene, J gene, CDR3 protein.

>TRBV4-3|TRBJ1-5
ASSQGHSTNQPQH
>TRBV5-1|TRBJ2-7
ASSFDSPYEQY
>TRBV10-1|TRBJ2-3
ASSEGGGTDTQY
>TRBV7-8|TRBJ2-2
ASSSRPGGTGELF
>TRBV18|TRBJ1-2
VSSPPGQGSIYGYT
>TRBV21-1|TRBJ2-7
ASSKYWGQGYEQY
>TRBV6-5|TRBJ2-1
ASSYLYEQF
>TRBV15|TRBJ2-3
ATSRDLGTSGGKEADTQY
>TRBV18|TRBJ1-1
ASSRAENTEAF
>TRBV9|TRBJ2-1
ASSVGVPNEQF
>TRBV5-6|TRBJ2-2
ASTSPGLSNTGELF
>TRBV2|TRBJ2-3
ASSDRGSTDTQY
>TRBV7-9|TRBJ2-6
ASSTTGTGANVLT
>TRBV6-5|TRBJ2-7
ASSYSQGSYEQY
>TRBV7-6|TRBJ1-3
ASSLRGFSGNTIY
>TRBV7-9|TRBJ2-7
ASSYRDRGKYEQY
>TRBV7-2|TRBJ2-6
ASSSRLAGGGGANVLT
>TRBV6-5|TRBJ1-6
ASSPGQGTSPLH
>TRBV27|TRBJ1-5
ASSLTVNQPQH
>TRBV29-1|TRBJ2-2
SVQRGTGELF
>TRBV6-6|TRBJ2-3
ASGLTSGTDTQY